This is a list of T cell receptor beta chains from one sample in a study of spatial heterogeneity in lung cancer. Using its own MiXCR run on the 5' RACE reads, TCRdb lists one record per CDR3 protein. The sample has 20,000 to 25,000 distinct CDR3 sequences; 5.8% are singletons. Specimen: PBMCs, collected at surgery. These receptors came from a male donor with early-stage non-small cell lung cancer. The CDR3 runs from the conserved cysteine through the conserved F or W. Fields, in order: V gene, clone size, D gene, J gene, CDR3 protein, CDR3 DNA. D genes are given only for firm matches. A row's size may be missing; if present it is once, few, many or a size class.

v_call: TRBV7-2; clone_size: many; d_call: NA; j_call: TRBJ2-5; cdr3_aa: CASSTYQETQYF; cdr3_nt: TGTGCCAGCAGCACGTACCAAGAGACCCAGTACTTC
v_call: TRBV20-1; clone_size: NA; d_call: NA; j_call: TRBJ2-6; cdr3_aa: CSANKGSGANVLTF; cdr3_nt: TGCAGTGCTAATAAGGGCTCTGGGGCCAACGTCCTGACTTTC
v_call: TRBV28; clone_size: medium-sized; d_call: NA; j_call: TRBJ2-7; cdr3_aa: CASSLPNKPWFGQYF; cdr3_nt: TGTGCCAGCAGTTTACCGAATAAGCCTTGGTTTGGGCAGTACTTC
v_call: TRBV18; clone_size: few; d_call: TRBD2; j_call: TRBJ2-3; cdr3_aa: CASSPESPGLAITDTQYF; cdr3_nt: TGTGCCAGCTCACCCGAATCCCCGGGACTAGCGATTACAGATACGCAGTATTTT
v_call: TRBV4-3; clone_size: many; d_call: TRBD1; j_call: TRBJ2-7; cdr3_aa: CASSQDQQGVFSYEQYF; cdr3_nt: TGCGCCAGCAGCCAAGATCAACAGGGGGTCTTCTCCTACGAGCAGTACTTC
v_call: TRBV12-3/TRBV12-4; clone_size: many; d_call: TRBD2; j_call: TRBJ2-3; cdr3_aa: CASSLRAGGVTTDTQYF; cdr3_nt: TGTGCCAGCAGTTTAAGGGCGGGGGGAGTCACCACAGATACGCAGTATTTT
v_call: TRBV27; clone_size: many; d_call: NA; j_call: TRBJ2-3; cdr3_aa: CASSPPRAGTQYF; cdr3_nt: TGTGCCAGCAGTCCGCCGCGGGCAGGTACGCAGTATTTT
v_call: TRBV5-4; clone_size: many; d_call: TRBD2; j_call: TRBJ2-5; cdr3_aa: CASSFPSGVGETQYF; cdr3_nt: TGTGCCAGCAGCTTCCCTAGCGGGGTCGGAGAGACCCAGTACTTC
v_call: TRBV20-1; clone_size: few; d_call: TRBD1; j_call: TRBJ1-2; cdr3_aa: CSAQVSQGIGYTF; cdr3_nt: TGCAGTGCCCAGGTCTCACAGGGGATTGGCTACACCTTC
v_call: TRBV28; clone_size: NA; d_call: NA; j_call: TRBJ1-1; cdr3_aa: CASSLGDIQRTFF; cdr3_nt: TGTGCCAGCAGTTTAGGGGACATCCAGAGGACTTTCTTT
v_call: TRBV11-1; clone_size: NA; d_call: NA; j_call: TRBJ2-3; cdr3_aa: CASSLGGPVDTQYF; cdr3_nt: TGTGCCAGCAGCCTGGGGGGGCCGGTAGATACGCAGTATTTT
v_call: TRBV7-2; clone_size: many; d_call: NA; j_call: TRBJ2-2; cdr3_aa: CASSLWVGTGELFF; cdr3_nt: TGTGCCAGCAGCTTATGGGTGGGCACCGGGGAGCTGTTTTTT
v_call: TRBV6-2/TRBV6-3; clone_size: few; d_call: TRBD2; j_call: TRBJ2-7; cdr3_aa: CASSHQRDRYSEQYF; cdr3_nt: TGTGCCAGCAGCCACCAGCGGGACCGATACAGCGAGCAGTACTTC
v_call: TRBV11-2; clone_size: many; d_call: TRBD2; j_call: TRBJ2-5; cdr3_aa: CASSLLTSGRVQYF; cdr3_nt: TGTGCCAGCAGCTTATTAACTAGCGGGAGAGTGCAGTACTTC
v_call: TRBV10-3; clone_size: many; d_call: NA; j_call: TRBJ2-1; cdr3_aa: CAISESSYNEQFF; cdr3_nt: TGTGCCATCAGTGAGTCGAGCTACAATGAGCAGTTCTTC
v_call: TRBV29-1; clone_size: medium-sized; d_call: TRBD2; j_call: TRBJ2-1; cdr3_aa: CSVEDPGGSINEQFF; cdr3_nt: TGCAGCGTTGAAGATCCGGGCGGGAGCATTAATGAGCAGTTCTTC
v_call: TRBV12-3/TRBV12-4; clone_size: large; d_call: NA; j_call: TRBJ1-5; cdr3_aa: CASSVLGSPQPQHF; cdr3_nt: TGTGCCAGCAGTGTGCTGGGGTCGCCTCAGCCCCAGCATTTT
v_call: TRBV6-5; clone_size: many; d_call: NA; j_call: TRBJ1-1; cdr3_aa: CASSYDRQNTEAFF; cdr3_nt: TGTGCCAGCAGTTATGACAGACAGAACACTGAAGCTTTCTTT
v_call: TRBV20-1; clone_size: NA; d_call: NA; j_call: TRBJ1-2; cdr3_aa: CSASRGVRGYTF; cdr3_nt: TGCAGTGCTTCTCGGGGAGTCCGGGGCTACACCTTC
v_call: TRBV11-2; clone_size: many; d_call: NA; j_call: TRBJ2-5; cdr3_aa: CASSLESGLAETQYF; cdr3_nt: TGTGCCAGCAGCTTAGAATCCGGCCTAGCGGAGACCCAGTACTTC
v_call: TRBV7-2; clone_size: many; d_call: TRBD1; j_call: TRBJ2-1; cdr3_aa: CASTTLRGTGAHNEQFF; cdr3_nt: TGTGCCAGCACCACACTAAGGGGGACAGGGGCCCACAATGAGCAGTTCTTC
v_call: TRBV28; clone_size: many; d_call: NA; j_call: TRBJ1-2; cdr3_aa: CASRSQGYGYTF; cdr3_nt: TGTGCCAGCCGAAGCCAGGGCTATGGCTACACCTTC
v_call: TRBV12-3/TRBV12-4; clone_size: NA; d_call: NA; j_call: TRBJ1-2; cdr3_aa: CASSLGQGMGYTF; cdr3_nt: TGTGCCAGCAGTTTAGGGCAGGGAATGGGCTACACCTTC
v_call: TRBV28; clone_size: many; d_call: NA; j_call: TRBJ1-1; cdr3_aa: CASSVPSEVVEAFF; cdr3_nt: TGTGCCAGCAGTGTACCCTCCGAGGTGGTGGAAGCTTTCTTT
v_call: TRBV11-2; clone_size: many; d_call: TRBD1; j_call: TRBJ1-3; cdr3_aa: CASSLFPDRGDPGNTIYF; cdr3_nt: TGTGCCAGCAGCTTATTCCCGGACAGGGGGGACCCTGGAAACACCATATATTTT
v_call: TRBV7-9; clone_size: many; d_call: TRBD1; j_call: TRBJ1-1; cdr3_aa: CASSLGSSVDRAGSTEAFF; cdr3_nt: TGTGCCAGCAGCTTAGGCTCTTCGGTGGACAGGGCGGGGTCCACTGAAGCTTTCTTT
v_call: TRBV7-6; clone_size: NA; d_call: TRBD2; j_call: TRBJ2-3; cdr3_aa: CASSPRTSGRAGLPDTQYF; cdr3_nt: TGTGCCAGCAGCCCAAGGACTAGCGGGAGGGCCGGTCTGCCAGATACGCAGTATTTT
v_call: TRBV7-9; clone_size: medium-sized; d_call: NA; j_call: TRBJ2-2; cdr3_aa: CASSFPRAQNTGELFF; cdr3_nt: TGTGCCAGCAGCTTCCCGCGGGCGCAGAACACCGGGGAGCTGTTTTTT
v_call: TRBV3-1; clone_size: NA; d_call: TRBD1; j_call: TRBJ1-5; cdr3_aa: CASSLRQGTEPQHF; cdr3_nt: TGTGCCAGCAGCCTGAGACAGGGGACCGAGCCCCAGCATTTT
v_call: TRBV28; clone_size: many; d_call: NA; j_call: TRBJ1-6; cdr3_aa: CASSGAFQWNSPLHF; cdr3_nt: TGTGCCAGCAGTGGGGCTTTCCAGTGGAATTCACCCCTCCACTTT
v_call: TRBV27; clone_size: few; d_call: NA; j_call: TRBJ1-6; cdr3_aa: CASTFRGANSPLHF; cdr3_nt: TGTGCCAGCACTTTCCGGGGGGCGAATTCACCCCTCCACTTT
v_call: TRBV3-1; clone_size: many; d_call: TRBD2; j_call: TRBJ2-2; cdr3_aa: CASSPGTSAGELFF; cdr3_nt: TGTGCCAGCAGCCCCGGGACTAGCGCCGGGGAGCTGTTTTTT
v_call: TRBV6-2/TRBV6-3; clone_size: few; d_call: NA; j_call: TRBJ2-1; cdr3_aa: CASSPLAGEEYNEQFF; cdr3_nt: TGTGCCAGCAGTCCTCTAGCAGGAGAGGAGTACAATGAGCAGTTCTTC
v_call: TRBV7-7; clone_size: many; d_call: TRBD2; j_call: TRBJ2-3; cdr3_aa: CASSKTSGRTDTQYF; cdr3_nt: TGTGCCAGCAGCAAGACTAGCGGGAGAACAGATACGCAGTATTTT
v_call: TRBV9; clone_size: many; d_call: TRBD1; j_call: TRBJ2-7; cdr3_aa: CASAPRGQSSYEQYF; cdr3_nt: TGTGCCAGCGCCCCCCGGGGACAGAGCTCCTACGAGCAGTACTTC
v_call: TRBV6-5; clone_size: many; d_call: NA; j_call: TRBJ2-6; cdr3_aa: CASSYSSRSSGANVLTF; cdr3_nt: TGTGCCAGCAGTTACTCGTCGAGGAGCTCTGGGGCCAACGTCCTGACTTTC
v_call: TRBV7-6; clone_size: many; d_call: TRBD1; j_call: TRBJ2-5; cdr3_aa: CASSRTGPRETQYF; cdr3_nt: TGTGCCAGCAGCCGGACAGGGCCAAGAGAGACCCAGTACTTC
v_call: TRBV6-6; clone_size: many; d_call: TRBD1; j_call: TRBJ2-4; cdr3_aa: CASSSKGTARIAKNIQYF; cdr3_nt: TGTGCCAGCAGTTCAAAAGGGACAGCGAGAATAGCCAAAAACATTCAGTACTTC
v_call: TRBV12-3/TRBV12-4; clone_size: many; d_call: NA; j_call: TRBJ2-3; cdr3_aa: CASSKPGPDTQYF; cdr3_nt: TGTGCCAGCTCCAAACCTGGTCCGGATACGCAGTATTTT
v_call: TRBV28; clone_size: many; d_call: TRBD2; j_call: TRBJ2-1; cdr3_aa: CASSLAGASNEQFF; cdr3_nt: TGTGCCAGCAGTTTGGCGGGAGCTTCGAATGAGCAGTTCTTC
v_call: TRBV3-1; clone_size: many; d_call: TRBD1; j_call: TRBJ2-2; cdr3_aa: CASSQGYGTANTGELFF; cdr3_nt: TGTGCCAGCAGCCAAGGATATGGGACAGCGAACACCGGGGAGCTGTTTTTT
v_call: TRBV4-2; clone_size: many; d_call: TRBD1; j_call: TRBJ2-7; cdr3_aa: CASSQGRNRGVYEQYF; cdr3_nt: TGTGCCAGCAGCCAAGGGAGAAACAGGGGCGTGTACGAGCAGTACTTC
v_call: TRBV19; clone_size: many; d_call: NA; j_call: TRBJ1-2; cdr3_aa: CASSPRDYGYTF; cdr3_nt: TGTGCCAGTAGCCCCAGGGACTATGGCTACACCTTC
v_call: TRBV28; clone_size: many; d_call: NA; j_call: TRBJ2-7; cdr3_aa: CASSPNGNGAYEQYF; cdr3_nt: TGTGCCAGCAGTCCCAACGGGAATGGCGCCTACGAGCAGTACTTC
v_call: TRBV20-1; clone_size: many; d_call: NA; j_call: TRBJ1-3; cdr3_aa: CSATRAVGGNTIYF; cdr3_nt: TGCAGTGCTACTCGGGCGGTCGGCGGAAACACCATATATTTT
v_call: TRBV20-1; clone_size: many; d_call: TRBD1; j_call: TRBJ1-1; cdr3_aa: CSASQPGRGLWAFF; cdr3_nt: TGCAGTGCTAGTCAACCCGGCAGGGGGCTATGGGCTTTCTTT